This T cell receptor (beta chain) was identified in a study of T cells in Graves' hyperthyroidism and ophthalmopathy. PBMCs were derived from about 10 ml fresh peripheral blood. This clonotype has a count of ten or more. What was amplified from RNA transcripts were TCR beta CDR3 regions. Initially, a first-round RT-PCR of the TCR CDR3 employed the HTBI primer set. TCRdb reprocessed the multiplex PCR reads with MiXCR, giving one entry per CDR3 protein. The sample contains about 500,000 distinct CDR3 sequences, about 16% of which appear only once. The CDR3 loop spans 14 amino acids. Trimming removed 6 bases at V and 7 bases at J, with 18 bases between.

The chain combines TRBV12-3 or TRBV12-4 with TRBJ1-2; D unclear. This clonotype was obtained from a woman aged 25 to 39 with Graves' ophthalmopathy. The sample taken for sequencing was blood. The DNA of the CDR3 is TGTGCCAGCAGCGGCACATGGGTAACTTCTGGCTACACCTTC. Its protein product is CASSGTWVTSGYTF.